This T cell receptor beta chain originates from a study of human T cells and chemical hapten exposure. The overall study: After 6 days, upper back 0.01% DPC patch tests were scored.

TCRdb processed the RACE reads anew with MiXCR; each CDR3 protein has one entry. In the table there are 350,000 or so distinct CDR3 sequences, around 6.9% of which are singletons. Described time point: patch test 1, 2 weeks after DPC sensitization. The treatment denotes: therapeutic diphenylcyclopropenone sensitization with weekly scalp DPC. This CDR3 contains 14 residues. Trimming removed 6 bases from V and 0 bases from J, with 9 bases in between. Germline CDR1 and CDR2: MNHNY and SVGAGI (reference sequence). This clonotype has ten or more counts. J is TRBJ1-5 and V is TRBV6-6, with a tentative D call TRBD1 (6 bases). The clonotype comes from a woman between 18 and 29 years old with alopecia areata. Some clones in this sample may be carry-over from other donors' samples. Sequencing was performed on whole blood, taken in connection with sensitization to the hapten diphenylcyclopropenone (DPC). CDR3 DNA: TGTGCCAGCAGGGACAGTAGTAGCAATCAGCCCCAGCATTTT. Protein product: CASRDSSSNQPQHF.